This T cell receptor (beta chain) was sequenced for a study of T cells of healthy individuals. TCRdb re-called the 5' RACE reads with MiXCR, one entry per CDR3 protein. This sample has some 41,000 distinct CDR3 sequences, with 4% to 5.5% found just once. This clonotype occurred many times. The CDR3 length is 11 residues. Germline V gene lookup returns CDR1 MNHNS and CDR2 SASEGT. Trimming stripped 6 bases from V and 0 bases from J, with 2 bases between. This chain links TRBV6-1 with TRBJ1-1; D is undetermined. The TCR was taken from a human donor in good health. CDR3 region: CASRMNTEAFF. The CDR3 region has the DNA TGTGCCAGCAGGATGAACACTGAAGCTTTCTTT.